This T cell receptor (beta chain) is drawn from a study of naive and memory T cell subsets. Overall study findings and caveats: Possibly reflecting memory cells re-expressing CD45RA, a few larger clonotypes occurred in naive repertoires, especially CD8. Clonotypes here are unpaired alpha or beta chain sequences. TCR counts from RNA may reflect activation-linked expression changes.

CD4+ T cell IFNgamma after overnight CMV lysate exposure gave donor CMV status. Cells stained for CD3, CD4, CD8, CD45RA and CD27 were sorted into four subsets. The CDR3 sequence is 20 residues long. Losses at the gene ends were 0 bases for V and 8 bases for J; bases not matched to a gene: 17. Germline lookup yields CDR1 LGHDT and CDR2 YNNKEL (reference sequence). There are a few counts of this clonotype. The target antigen is unknown. Two oligonucleotides, mixed equimolar, formed the beta constant-region primer covering TRBC1 and TRBC2. The ligated cDNA underwent four PCR rounds using SP2 and nested alpha and beta constant-region primers. Using its own MiXCR run on the UMI-ligation and nested PCR reads, TCRdb lists one record per CDR3 protein. The table records fewer than 150,000 distinct CDR3 sequences, under 25% of them present only once.

The V and J genes are TRBV3-1 and TRBJ2-1; 12 bases match TRBD1. The clonotype originates from a human donor in good health. The sample consisted of naive CD8+ T cells from blood. This CDR3 reads CASSQEGFPRDRGPLDEQFF. In nucleotides, the CDR3 is TGTGCCAGCAGCCAAGAGGGCTTCCCCCGGGACAGGGGGCCCCTCGATGAGCAGTTCTTC.